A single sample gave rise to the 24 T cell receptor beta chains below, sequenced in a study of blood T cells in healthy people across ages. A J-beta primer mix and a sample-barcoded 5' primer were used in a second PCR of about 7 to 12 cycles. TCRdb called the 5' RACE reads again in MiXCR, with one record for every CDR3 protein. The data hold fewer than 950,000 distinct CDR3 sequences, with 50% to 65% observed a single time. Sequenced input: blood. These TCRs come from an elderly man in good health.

The CDR3, as DNA: TGTGCCAGCAGCTTAGCGGCTAGCGGGAGGGCCGGTGAGCAGTACTTC. Translated, it gives CASSLAASGRAGEQYF. The chain has TRBV11-2 and TRBJ2-7, with 12 bases fitting TRBD2. Germline trimming cut 1 base from V and 7 bases from J; bases unmatched to any gene: 8. Germline CDR1 SGHAT, CDR2 FQNNGV. CDR3 length equals 16 residues.

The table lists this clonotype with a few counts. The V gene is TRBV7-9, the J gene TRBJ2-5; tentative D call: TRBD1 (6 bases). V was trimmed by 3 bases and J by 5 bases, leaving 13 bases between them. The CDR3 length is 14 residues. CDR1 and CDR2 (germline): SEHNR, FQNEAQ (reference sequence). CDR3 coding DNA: TGTGCCAGCAGCTTTAGAGGGGACACGGAGACCCAGTACTTC. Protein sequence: CASSFRGDTETQYF. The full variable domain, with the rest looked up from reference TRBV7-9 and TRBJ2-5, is DTGVSQNPRHKITKRGQNVTFRCDPISEHNRLYWYRQTLGQGPEFLTYFQNEAQLEKSRLLSDRFSAERPKGSFSTLEIQRTEQGDSAMYLCASSFRGDTETQYFGPGTRLLVL.

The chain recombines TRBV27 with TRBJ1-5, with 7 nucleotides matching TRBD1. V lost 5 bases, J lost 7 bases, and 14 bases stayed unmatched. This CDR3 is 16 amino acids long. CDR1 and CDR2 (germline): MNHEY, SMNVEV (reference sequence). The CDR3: CASSRYRQGVLQPQHF. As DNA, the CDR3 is TGTGCCAGCAGTCGATACCGACAGGGAGTGCTCCAGCCCCAGCATTTT.

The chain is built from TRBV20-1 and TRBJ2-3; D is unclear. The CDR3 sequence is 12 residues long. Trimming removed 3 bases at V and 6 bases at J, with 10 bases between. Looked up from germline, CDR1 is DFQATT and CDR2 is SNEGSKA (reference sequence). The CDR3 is CSASPERDTQYF. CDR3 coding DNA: TGCAGTGCTAGCCCGGAACGGGATACGCAGTATTTT.

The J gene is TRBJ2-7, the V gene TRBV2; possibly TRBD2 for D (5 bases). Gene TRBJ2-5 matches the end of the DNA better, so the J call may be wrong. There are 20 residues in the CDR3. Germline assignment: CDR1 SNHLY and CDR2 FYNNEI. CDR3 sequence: CASEEGISVPVGEDEETQYF. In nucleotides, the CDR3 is TGTGCCAGCGAAGAGGGCATATCAGTCCCAGTGGGAGAGGACGAAGAGACCCAGTACTTC.

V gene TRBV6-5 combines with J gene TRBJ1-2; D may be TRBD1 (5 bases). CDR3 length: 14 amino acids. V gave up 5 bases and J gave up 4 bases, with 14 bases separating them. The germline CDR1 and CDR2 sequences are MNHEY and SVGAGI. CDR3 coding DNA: TGTGCCAGCAGTACTAACACGGGGGGCTATGGCTACACCTTC. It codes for CASSTNTGGYGYTF.

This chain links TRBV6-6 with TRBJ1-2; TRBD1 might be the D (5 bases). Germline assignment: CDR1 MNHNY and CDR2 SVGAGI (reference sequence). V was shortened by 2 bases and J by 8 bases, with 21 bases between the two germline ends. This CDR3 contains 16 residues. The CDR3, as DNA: TGTGCCAGCAGTTACACCACCGGGACTGCCTCAAGAGGCTACACCTTC. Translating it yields CASSYTTGTASRGYTF.

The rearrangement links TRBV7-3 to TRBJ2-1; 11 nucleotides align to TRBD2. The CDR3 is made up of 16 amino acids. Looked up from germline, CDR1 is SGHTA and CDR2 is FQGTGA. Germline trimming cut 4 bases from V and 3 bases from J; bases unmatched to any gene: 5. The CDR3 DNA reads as TGTGCCAGCAGCTCCGGGGGGACTAGCGGCTACAATGAGCAGTTCTTC. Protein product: CASSSGGTSGYNEQFF.

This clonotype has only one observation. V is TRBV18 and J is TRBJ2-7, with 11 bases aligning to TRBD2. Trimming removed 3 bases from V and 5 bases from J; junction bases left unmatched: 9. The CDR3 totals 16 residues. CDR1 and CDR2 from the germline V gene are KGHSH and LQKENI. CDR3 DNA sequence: TGTGCCAGCTCACCGAATATGGAACTAGCGGGAGACGAGCAGTACTTC. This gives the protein CASSPNMELAGDEQYF.

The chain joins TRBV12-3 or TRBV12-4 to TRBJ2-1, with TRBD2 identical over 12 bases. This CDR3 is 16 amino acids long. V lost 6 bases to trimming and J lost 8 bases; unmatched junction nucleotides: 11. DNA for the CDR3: TGTGCCAGCAGATCGAATCTAGCGGGAGGGCTATATGAGCAGTTCTTC. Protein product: CASRSNLAGGLYEQFF.

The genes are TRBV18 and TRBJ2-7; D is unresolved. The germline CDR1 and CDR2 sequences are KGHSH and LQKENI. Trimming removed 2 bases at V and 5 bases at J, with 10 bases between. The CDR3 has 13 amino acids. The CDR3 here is CASSPDLYHEQYF. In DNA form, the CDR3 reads TGTGCCAGCTCACCAGACCTCTATCACGAGCAGTACTTC.

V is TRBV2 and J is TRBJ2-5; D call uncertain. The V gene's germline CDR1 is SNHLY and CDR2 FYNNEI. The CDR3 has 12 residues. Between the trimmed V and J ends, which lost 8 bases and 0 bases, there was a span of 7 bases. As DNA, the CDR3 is TGTGCCAGCCGAGTGTACCAAGAGACCCAGTACTTC. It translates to CASRVYQETQYF.

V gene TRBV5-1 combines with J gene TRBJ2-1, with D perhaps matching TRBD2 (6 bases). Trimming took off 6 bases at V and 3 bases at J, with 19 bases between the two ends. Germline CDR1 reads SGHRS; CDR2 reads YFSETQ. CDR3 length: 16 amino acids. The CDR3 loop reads CASTLALAINYNEQFF. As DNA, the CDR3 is TGCGCCAGCACCCTGGCTCTAGCGATAAACTACAATGAGCAGTTCTTC.

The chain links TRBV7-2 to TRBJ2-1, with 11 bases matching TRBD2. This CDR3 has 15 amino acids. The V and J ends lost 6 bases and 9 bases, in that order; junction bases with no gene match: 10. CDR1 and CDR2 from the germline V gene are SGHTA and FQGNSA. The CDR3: CASRDGVSGRAEQFF. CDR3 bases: TGTGCCAGCAGGGATGGGGTTAGCGGGAGGGCTGAGCAGTTCTTC.

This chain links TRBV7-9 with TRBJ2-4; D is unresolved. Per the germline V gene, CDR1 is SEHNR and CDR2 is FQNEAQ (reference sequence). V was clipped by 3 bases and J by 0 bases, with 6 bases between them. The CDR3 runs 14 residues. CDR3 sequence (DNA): TGTGCCAGCAGCTTCGAGCTAGCCAAAAACATTCAGTACTTC. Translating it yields CASSFELAKNIQYF.

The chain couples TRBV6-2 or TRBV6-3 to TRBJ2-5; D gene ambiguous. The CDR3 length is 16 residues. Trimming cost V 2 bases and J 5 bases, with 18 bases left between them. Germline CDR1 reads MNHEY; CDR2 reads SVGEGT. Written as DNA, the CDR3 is TGTGCCAGCAGTTACGGGCGGAACACACGAACGGAGACCCAGTACTTC. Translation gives CASSYGRNTRTETQYF.

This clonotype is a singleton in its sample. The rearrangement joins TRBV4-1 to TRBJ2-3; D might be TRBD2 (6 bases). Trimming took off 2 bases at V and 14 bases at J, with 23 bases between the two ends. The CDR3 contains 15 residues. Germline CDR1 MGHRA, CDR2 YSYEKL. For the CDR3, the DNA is TGCGCCAGCAGCCAACCCGGGAGAGGTCACAGATACGCGTATTTT. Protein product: CASSQPGRGHRYAYF.

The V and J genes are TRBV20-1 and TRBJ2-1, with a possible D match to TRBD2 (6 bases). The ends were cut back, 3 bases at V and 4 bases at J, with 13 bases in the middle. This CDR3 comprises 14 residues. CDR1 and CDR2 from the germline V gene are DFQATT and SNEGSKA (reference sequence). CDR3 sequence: CSASGLQKYNEQFF. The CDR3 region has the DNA TGCAGTGCTAGCGGACTACAAAAATACAATGAGCAGTTCTTC.

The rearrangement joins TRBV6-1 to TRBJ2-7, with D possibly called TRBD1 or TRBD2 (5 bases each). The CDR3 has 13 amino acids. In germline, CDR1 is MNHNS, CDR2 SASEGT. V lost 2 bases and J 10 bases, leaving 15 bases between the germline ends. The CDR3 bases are TGTGCCAGCAGTGAACGCAGGGAGTTGGCCCAGTACTTC. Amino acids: CASSERRELAQYF.

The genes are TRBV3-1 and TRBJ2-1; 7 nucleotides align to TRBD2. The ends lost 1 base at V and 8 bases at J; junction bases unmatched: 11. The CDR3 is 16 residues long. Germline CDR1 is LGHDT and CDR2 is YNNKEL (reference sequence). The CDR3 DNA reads TGTGCCAGCAGCCAAGCGCCAATGCGGGGGAGGGATGAGCAGTTCTTC. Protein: CASSQAPMRGRDEQFF.

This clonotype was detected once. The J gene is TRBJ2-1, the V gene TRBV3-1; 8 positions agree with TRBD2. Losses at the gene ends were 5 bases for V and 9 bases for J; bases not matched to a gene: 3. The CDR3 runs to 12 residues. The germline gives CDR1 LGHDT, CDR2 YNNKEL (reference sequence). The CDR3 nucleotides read TGTGCCAGCAGCACCGGGAGGGGTGAGCAGTTCTTC. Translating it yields CASSTGRGEQFF.

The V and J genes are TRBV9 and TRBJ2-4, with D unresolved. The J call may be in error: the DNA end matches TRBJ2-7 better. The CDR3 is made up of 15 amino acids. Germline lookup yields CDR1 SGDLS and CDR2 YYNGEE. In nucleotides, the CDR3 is TGTGCCAGCAGCGTCGGGCCAATCCTGGTCCACGAGCAGTACTTC. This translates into CASSVGPILVHEQYF.

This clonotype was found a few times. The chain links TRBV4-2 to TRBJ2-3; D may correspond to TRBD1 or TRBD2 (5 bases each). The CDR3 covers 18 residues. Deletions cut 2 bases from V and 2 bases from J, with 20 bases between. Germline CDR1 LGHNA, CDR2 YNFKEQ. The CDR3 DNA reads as TGTGCCAGCAGCCAAATAGCTGGTGGGGCTAGCCTCACAGATACGCAGTATTTT. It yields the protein CASSQIAGGASLTDTQYF.

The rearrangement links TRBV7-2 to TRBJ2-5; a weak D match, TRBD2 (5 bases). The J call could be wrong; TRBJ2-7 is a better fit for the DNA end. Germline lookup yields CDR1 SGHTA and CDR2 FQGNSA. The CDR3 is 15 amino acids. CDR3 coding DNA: TGTGCCAGCAGCTTAACCGTAACTAGGCCCTACGAGCAGTACTTC. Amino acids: CASSLTVTRPYEQYF.